The clone carrying this TCR beta chain was seen only a few times. This sample stems from a study of CDR3 diversity in severe acne. In TCRdb, the PCR reads were re-called with MiXCR into one record per CDR3 protein. The table has about 85,000 distinct CDR3 sequences, about half seen once; the top ten hold roughly a tenth. CDR1 SGDLS and CDR2 YYNGEE come from the germline V gene. The CDR3 contains 14 residues. With 3 bases removed from V and 1 base from J, the gap between germline ends came to 10 bases. The source is a male donor in good health, serving as a control. The rearrangement uses TRBV9 and TRBJ1-1; D not resolved. Input material: blood. CDR3 amino acids: CASSADTTNTEAFF. The CDR3 DNA sequence: TGTGCCAGCAGCGCCGATACAACGAACACTGAAGCTTTCTTT.